These 15 T cell receptor beta chains share one sample of origin, sequenced in a study of read filtering for tumor transcriptome and immune sequencing. The library was built from roughly 400 ng RNA with molecular barcoded adaptors for alpha/delta and beta/gamma chains. Each CDR3 protein is one row after TCRdb ran MiXCR on the reads. The sample contains roughly 90,000 distinct CDR3 sequences, around an eighth of which appear only once. The specimen sequenced was a population of CD138-negative cells sorted from bone marrow. These receptors were obtained from a donor at least 40 years old with multiple myeloma.

The rearrangement links TRBV20-1 to TRBJ1-5, with D unresolved. The CDR3 runs to 12 residues. CDR1 is DFQATT and CDR2 is SNEGSKA in the germline V gene (reference sequence). V lost 6 bases and J lost 5, with 11 bases in between. In nucleotides, the CDR3 is TGCAGTGCCCGCCCTCCTGATCAGCCCCAGCATTTT. Translation: CSARPPDQPQHF.

This clonotype was seen repeatedly, ten times or more. This chain joins TRBV28 and TRBJ2-7; 7 bases match TRBD1. The CDR3 sequence is 15 residues long. In germline, CDR1 is MDHEN, CDR2 SYDVKM. V lost 6 bases and J lost 0; bases outside the gene matches: 8. The CDR3 spells CASRPLGQASYEQYF. In nucleotides, the CDR3 is TGTGCCAGCAGGCCTCTAGGACAGGCCTCCTACGAGCAGTACTTC. Using reference TRBV28 and TRBJ2-7 for the parts outside the CDR3, the full variable domain is DVKVTQSSRYLVKRTGEKVFLECVQDMDHENMFWYRQDPGLGLRLIYFSYDVKMKEKGDIPEGYSVSREKKERFSLILESASTNQTSMYLCASRPLGQASYEQYFGPGTRLTVT.

The CDR3 loop is CSVLRDRCGVGGPGRKRFEQYF. The DNA for the CDR3 is TGCAGTGTTTTGAGGGATCGTTGCGGGGTGGGGGGACCAGGGCGCAAGCGTTTCGAGCAGTACTTC. The J gene is TRBJ2-7, the V gene TRBV29-1; a possible D gene is TRBD2 (6 bases). This CDR3 spans 22 amino acids. Germline V gene data show CDR1 as SQVTM and CDR2 as ANQGSEA.

This clonotype was detected many times. The chain couples TRBV20-1 to TRBJ2-1; 14 bases are shared with TRBD2. CDR1 DFQATT and CDR2 SNEGSKA come from the germline V gene (reference sequence). The CDR3 is 16 amino acids. Trimming at V came to 5 bases and at J to 5 bases, leaving 8 bases not matched to a gene. The DNA of the CDR3 is TGCAGTGCTGGGACTAGCGGGAGTGGAGTGGACAATGAGCAGTTCTTC. Its translation: CSAGTSGSGVDNEQFF.

This clonotype was counted many times. This chain links TRBV20-1 with TRBJ2-1; possible D gene TRBD1, 7 bases. The V gene's germline CDR1 is DFQATT and CDR2 SNEGSKA (reference sequence). V lost 0 bases, J lost 0 bases, and 12 bases lay in between. This CDR3 is built from 16 residues. The CDR3 loop is CSARDPRGDSYNEQFF. The CDR3 DNA reads TGCAGTGCTAGAGATCCCAGGGGGGACTCCTACAATGAGCAGTTCTTC.

This clonotype was picked up many times. The CDR3 region has the DNA TGTGCCAGCAGCTTAACGGACATGAACACTGAAGCTTTCTTT. This codes for CASSLTDMNTEAFF. V usage is TRBV11-3 and J usage is TRBJ1-1; TRBD1 might be the D (5 bases). Germline V CDR1 and CDR2: SGHNT, YENEEA. This CDR3 spans 14 amino acids. The germline V and J ends were trimmed by 2 bases and 0 bases, with 7 bases remaining between them.

The genes are TRBV7-6 and TRBJ2-1, with 8 bases matching TRBD1. This CDR3 comprises 14 residues. Trimming took 5 bases from V and 9 from J; bases not matched to a gene: 9. Germline V gene lookup returns CDR1 SGHVS and CDR2 FNYEAQ. DNA of the CDR3: TGTGCCAGCAGCCCCCGGACAGGGTACGGTGAGCAGTTCTTC. Translation gives CASSPRTGYGEQFF.

This clonotype was seen many times. The gene calls are TRBV5-1 and TRBJ1-1; 7 bases are a match to TRBD1. The CDR3 loop spans 14 amino acids. Unmatched junction bases numbered 7, after V lost 4 bases and J lost 4 bases. CDR1 SGHRS and CDR2 YFSETQ come from the germline V gene. DNA of the CDR3: TGCGCCAGCAGCCTCGACAGGGCGAGCACTGAAGCTTTCTTT. Translation gives CASSLDRASTEAFF.

This clonotype was seen more than once but under ten times. Since the CDR3 does not end with the conserved phenylalanine or tryptophan, this likely comes from a read error. The CDR3 coding sequence is TGTGCCAGCAGCTCCGGTAGAGAGGGAGATACGCAGTATCTT. It encodes CASSSGREGDTQYL. The chain employs TRBV5-4 and TRBJ2-3; D possibly corresponds to TRBD2 (5 bases). CDR3 length: 14 residues. V lost 3 bases and J 5 bases, leaving 13 bases between the germline ends. Germline assignment: CDR1 SGHNT and CDR2 YYREEE (reference sequence).

Many counts were recorded for this clonotype. The chain recombines TRBV7-9 with TRBJ2-7; D is ambiguous. V was shortened by 6 bases and J by 6 bases, with 9 bases between the two germline ends. The CDR3 extends over 11 amino acids. The germline V gene encodes CDR1 SEHNR and CDR2 FQNEAQ (reference sequence). In DNA form, the CDR3 reads TGTGCCAGCAGTTCGGGCCCCGAGCAGTACTTC. Translation: CASSSGPEQYF.

With respect to this clonotype: A read error may be the cause here, since a much bigger clone is one base away. No conserved phenylalanine or tryptophan is present at the end of the CDR3, so a read error is the likely explanation. This rearrangement joins TRBV24-1 to TRBJ1-5, with a weak D call TRBD1 (5 bases). CDR1 and CDR2 (germline): KGHDR, SFDVKD. V was shortened by 7 bases and J by 6 bases, with 9 bases between the two germline ends. This CDR3 region has 12 residues. The CDR3 reads CATSQGFQPQHL. The CDR3 nucleotides are TGTGCCACCAGCCAGGGATTTCAGCCCCAGCATTTA.

The table lists this clonotype with many counts. The chain links TRBV7-3 to TRBJ1-1; D not certain. The CDR3 extends over 13 amino acids. CDR1 and CDR2 (germline): SGHTA, FQGTGA. Trimming removed 3 bases at V and 6 bases at J, with 11 bases between. The CDR3 bases are TGTGCCAGCAGCTTTGGCGGGATCGCTGAAGCTTTCTTT. It yields the protein CASSFGGIAEAFF.

There are a few counts of this clonotype. The rearrangement uses TRBV18 and TRBJ2-7, with unresolved D. Germline-derived CDR1 and CDR2 are KGHSH and LQKENI. CDR3 size: 14 residues. V lost 3 bases to trimming and J lost 6 bases, with 15 bases between them. The CDR3 loop reads CASSPWADKSEQYF. The CDR3 coding sequence is TGTGCCAGCTCACCTTGGGCAGACAAATCCGAGCAGTACTTC.

This clonotype was counted at least ten times. The rearrangement links TRBV19 to TRBJ2-1; either TRBD1 or TRBD2 may supply D (5 bases each). This CDR3 has 11 residues. Germline V CDR1 and CDR2: LNHDA, SQIVND (reference sequence). The ends were cut back, 4 bases at V and 13 bases at J, with 11 bases in the middle. Here the CDR3 DNA reads TGTGCCAGTAGTACACCGGGACGACAGTTCTTC. Translation gives CASSTPGRQFF.

There are many counts of this clonotype. A read error is possible here, since a much larger clone lies one base away. This is likely a read error, given that the CDR3 carries no conserved phenylalanine or tryptophan at its end. This chain links TRBV11-2 with TRBJ2-1, with D tentatively TRBD2 (6 bases). The V gene's germline CDR1 is SGHAT and CDR2 FQNNGV. The V end was cut by 2 bases, the J end by 0 bases, with 14 bases between. This CDR3 is built from 17 residues. In DNA, the CDR3 is TGTGCCAGCAGCTTAAACCTGGGACTTGGCTCCTACAATGAGCAGTTCTCC. Translated: CASSLNLGLGSYNEQFS.